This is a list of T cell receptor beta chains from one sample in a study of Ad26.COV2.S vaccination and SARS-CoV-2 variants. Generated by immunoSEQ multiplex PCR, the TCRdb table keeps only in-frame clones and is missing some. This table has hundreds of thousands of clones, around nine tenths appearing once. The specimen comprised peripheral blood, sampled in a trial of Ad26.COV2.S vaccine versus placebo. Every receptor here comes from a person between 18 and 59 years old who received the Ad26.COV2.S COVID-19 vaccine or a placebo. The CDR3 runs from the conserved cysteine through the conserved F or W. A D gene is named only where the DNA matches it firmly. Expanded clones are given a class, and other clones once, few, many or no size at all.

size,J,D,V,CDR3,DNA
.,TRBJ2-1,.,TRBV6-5,CASSYLGTSYNEQFF,TGTGCCAGCAGTTACCTAGGGACTTCCTACAATGAGCAGTTCTTC
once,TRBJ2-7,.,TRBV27,CASSMAGQSYEQYF,TGTGCCAGCAGTATGGCAGGCCAGTCTTACGAGCAGTACTTC
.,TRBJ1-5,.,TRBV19,CAANSGHSNQPQHF,TGTGCCGCTAATTCGGGACACTCTAATCAGCCCCAGCATTTT
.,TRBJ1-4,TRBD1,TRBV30,CAWKQGANEKLFF,TGTGCCTGGAAACAGGGGGCTAATGAAAAACTGTTTTTT
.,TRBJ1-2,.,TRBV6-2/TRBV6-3,CASSYEGMNYGYTF,TGTGCCAGCAGTTACGAGGGGATGAACTATGGCTACACCTTC
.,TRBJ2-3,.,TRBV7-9,CASSSTGGSTDTQYF,TGTGCCAGCAGCTCGACCGGGGGCAGCACAGATACGCAGTATTTT
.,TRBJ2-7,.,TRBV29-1,CSVAGTLDEQYF,TGCAGCGTTGCTGGGACCTTGGACGAGCAGTACTTC
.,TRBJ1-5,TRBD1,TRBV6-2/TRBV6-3,CASSRTGSNQPQHF,TGTGCCAGCAGCCGGACAGGGAGCAATCAGCCCCAGCATTTT
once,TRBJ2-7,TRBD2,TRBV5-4,CASSRLTSGNYEQYF,TGTGCCAGCAGTCGTCTCACTAGCGGGAACTACGAGCAGTACTTC
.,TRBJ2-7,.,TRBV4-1,CASSHRPSSYEQYF,TGCGCCAGCAGCCACCGGCCGAGCTCCTACGAGCAGTACTTC
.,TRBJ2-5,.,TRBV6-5,CASSRETQYF,TGTGCCAGCAGTCGGGAGACCCAGTACTTC
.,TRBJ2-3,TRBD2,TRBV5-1,CASSPDPGLAGGGQYF,TGCGCCAGCAGCCCCGATCCGGGACTAGCGGGAGGAGGGCAGTATTTT
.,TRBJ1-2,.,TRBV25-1,CASSEGGPYGYTF,TGTGCCAGCAGTGAAGGCGGACCCTATGGCTACACCTTC
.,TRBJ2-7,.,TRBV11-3,CASSLANSYEQYF,TGTGCCAGCAGCTTGGCAAACTCCTACGAGCAGTACTTC
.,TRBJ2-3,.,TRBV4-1,CASSQDGRSTDTQYF,TGCGCCAGCAGCCAAGATGGACGAAGCACAGATACGCAGTATTTT
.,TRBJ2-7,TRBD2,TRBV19,CASSTQRGNYEQYF,TGTGCCAGTAGTACCCAGCGGGGGAACTACGAGCAGTACTTC
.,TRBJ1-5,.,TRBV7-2,CASSLAGPNQPQHF,TGTGCCAGCAGCTTAGCAGGTCCCAATCAGCCCCAGCATTTT
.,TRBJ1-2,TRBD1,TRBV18,CASSRTGTGVVGRDGYTF,TGTGCCAGCTCACGGACCGGGACAGGGGTCGTCGGTCGGGATGGCTACACCTTC
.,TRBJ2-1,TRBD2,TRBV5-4,CASSLWLGGGNEQFF,TGTGCCAGCAGCTTGTGGCTTGGGGGGGGGAATGAGCAGTTCTTC
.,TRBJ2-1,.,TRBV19,CASSSGTLGNEQFF,TGTGCCAGTAGCTCCGGGACTCTGGGGAATGAGCAGTTCTTC
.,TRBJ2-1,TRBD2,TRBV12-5,CASGLGGRASENEQFF,TGTGCTAGTGGTTTGGGCGGGAGGGCCTCAGAAAATGAGCAGTTCTTC
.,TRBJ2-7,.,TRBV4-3,CASSQEGAGDSKYEQYF,TGCGCCAGCAGCCAAGAGGGGGCAGGCGATTCGAAATACGAGCAGTACTTC
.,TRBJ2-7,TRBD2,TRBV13,CASSSRTSGTDEQYF,TGTGCCAGCAGCTCCCGGACTAGCGGGACCGACGAGCAGTACTTC
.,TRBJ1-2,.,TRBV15,CATSRNSGGNYGYTF,TGTGCCACCAGCAGAAATAGCGGGGGGAACTATGGCTACACCTTC
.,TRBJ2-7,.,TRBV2,CASRKESSEQYF,TGTGCCAGCAGGAAAGAGTCCTCTGAGCAGTACTTC
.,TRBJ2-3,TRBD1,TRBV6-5,CASTTGAADTQYF,TGTGCCAGCACGACAGGGGCGGCAGATACGCAGTATTTT
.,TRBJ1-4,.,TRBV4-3,CASSQDRGQRGEKLFF,TGCGCCAGCAGCCAAGATCGCGGTCAGAGAGGGGAAAAACTGTTTTTT
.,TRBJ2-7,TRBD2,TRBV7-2,CASSWGTSGSSYEQYF,TGTGCCAGCAGCTGGGGTACTAGCGGGAGCTCCTACGAGCAGTACTTC
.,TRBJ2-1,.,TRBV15,CATSTLAQSSYNEQFF,TGTGCCACCAGCACACTAGCACAAAGCTCCTACAATGAGCAGTTCTTC
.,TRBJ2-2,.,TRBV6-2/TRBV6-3,CASSPNPGLNTGELFF,TGTGCCAGCAGTCCCAATCCGGGACTTAACACCGGGGAGCTGTTTTTT
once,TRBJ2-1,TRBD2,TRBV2,CASRRLADNEQFF,TGTGCCAGCAGGAGACTAGCGGACAATGAGCAGTTCTTC
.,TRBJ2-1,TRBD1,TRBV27,CASSTGTGGFNEQFF,TGTGCCAGCTCAACCGGGACAGGGGGTTTCAATGAGCAGTTCTTC
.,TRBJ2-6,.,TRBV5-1,CASSPPQPGANVLTF,TGCGCCAGCAGCCCCCCGCAACCTGGGGCCAACGTCCTGACTTTC
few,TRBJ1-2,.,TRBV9,CASSVSPGLNYGYTF,TGTGCCAGCAGCGTTTCCCCGGGGCTTAACTATGGCTACACCTTC
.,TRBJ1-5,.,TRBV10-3,CAIRGREGNQPQHF,TGTGCCATCAGGGGCAGGGAGGGCAATCAGCCCCAGCATTTT
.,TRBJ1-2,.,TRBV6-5,CATLQDSNYGYTF,TGTGCCACCCTCCAGGACAGTAACTATGGCTACACCTTC
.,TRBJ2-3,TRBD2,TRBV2,CASHGLAGEVTQYF,TGTGCCAGCCATGGACTAGCGGGAGAGGTGACGCAGTATTTT
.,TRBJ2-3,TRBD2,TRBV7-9,CASSITGGPTDTQYF,TGTGCCAGCAGCATAACGGGAGGGCCCACAGATACGCAGTATTTT
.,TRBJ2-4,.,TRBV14,CASSQDPGKNIQYF,TGTGCCAGCAGCCAAGACCCGGGGAAAAACATTCAGTACTTC
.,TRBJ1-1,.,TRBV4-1,CASSQFTLNTEAFF,TGCGCCAGCAGCCAGTTCACACTGAACACTGAAGCTTTCTTT
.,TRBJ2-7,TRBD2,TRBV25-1,CASSESGTSGSYEQYF,TGTGCCAGCAGTGAATCCGGGACTAGCGGATCCTACGAGCAGTACTTC
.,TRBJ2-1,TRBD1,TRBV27,CASSQGTAVYNEQFF,TGTGCCAGCAGTCAAGGGACAGCGGTGTACAATGAGCAGTTCTTC
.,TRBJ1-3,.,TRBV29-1,CSAHSPGAGNTIYF,TGCAGCGCCCATAGTCCGGGGGCCGGAAACACCATATATTTT
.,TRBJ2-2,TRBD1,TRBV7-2,CASSLNQGTATGELFF,TGTGCCAGCAGCTTAAATCAGGGGACAGCAACCGGGGAGCTGTTTTTT
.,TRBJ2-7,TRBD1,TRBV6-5,CASTGTGSSYEQYF,TGTGCCAGCACCGGGACAGGGAGCTCCTACGAGCAGTACTTC
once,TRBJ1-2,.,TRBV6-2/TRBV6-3,CASSLGSSASYGYTF,TGTGCCAGCAGCCTCGGCAGTTCAGCGAGCTATGGCTACACCTTC
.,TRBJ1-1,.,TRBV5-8,CASSLAHMNTEAFF,TGTGCCAGCAGCTTGGCACACATGAACACTGAAGCTTTCTTT
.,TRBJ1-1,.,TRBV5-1,CASRVGHMNTEAFF,TGCGCCAGCAGGGTGGGACACATGAACACTGAAGCTTTCTTT
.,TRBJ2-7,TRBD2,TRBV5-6,CASSLGGTKYEQYF,TGTGCCAGCAGCTTGGGCGGGACTAAGTACGAGCAGTACTTC
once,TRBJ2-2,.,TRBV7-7,CASSLVGNTGELFF,TGTGCTAGCAGCTTAGTTGGGAACACCGGGGAGCTGTTTTTT
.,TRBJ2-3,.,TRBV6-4,CASSASGASTDTQYF,TGTGCCAGCAGCGCCTCGGGGGCTTCCACAGATACGCAGTATTTT
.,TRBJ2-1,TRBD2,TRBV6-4,CASSDSTRGSNEQFF,TGTGCCAGCAGTGACTCGACGCGGGGGAGCAATGAGCAGTTCTTC
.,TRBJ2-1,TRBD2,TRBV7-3,CASSLWSTSVDEQFF,TGTGCCAGCAGCTTATGGTCGACTAGCGTCGATGAGCAGTTCTTC
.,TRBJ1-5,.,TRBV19,CASSIVSRGGSQPQHF,TGTGCCAGTAGTATCGTTTCAAGGGGGGGCAGTCAGCCCCAGCATTTT
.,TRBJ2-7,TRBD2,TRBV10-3,CAISESSPAGESNEQYF,TGTGCCATCAGTGAGTCGTCCCCAGCGGGAGAGTCTAACGAGCAGTACTTC